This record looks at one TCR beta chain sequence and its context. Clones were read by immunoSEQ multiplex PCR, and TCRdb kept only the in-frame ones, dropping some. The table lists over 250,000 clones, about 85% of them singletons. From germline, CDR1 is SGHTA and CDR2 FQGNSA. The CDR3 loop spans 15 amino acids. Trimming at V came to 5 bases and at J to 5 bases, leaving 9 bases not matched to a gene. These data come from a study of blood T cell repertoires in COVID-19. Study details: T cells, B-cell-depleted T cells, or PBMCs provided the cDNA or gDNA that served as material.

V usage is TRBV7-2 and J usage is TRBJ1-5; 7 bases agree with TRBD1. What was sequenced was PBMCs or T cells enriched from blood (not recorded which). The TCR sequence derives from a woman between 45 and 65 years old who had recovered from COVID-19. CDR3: CASSTRTGADQPQHF. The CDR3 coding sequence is TGTGCCAGCAGCACCCGAACAGGGGCGGATCAGCCCCAGCATTTT.